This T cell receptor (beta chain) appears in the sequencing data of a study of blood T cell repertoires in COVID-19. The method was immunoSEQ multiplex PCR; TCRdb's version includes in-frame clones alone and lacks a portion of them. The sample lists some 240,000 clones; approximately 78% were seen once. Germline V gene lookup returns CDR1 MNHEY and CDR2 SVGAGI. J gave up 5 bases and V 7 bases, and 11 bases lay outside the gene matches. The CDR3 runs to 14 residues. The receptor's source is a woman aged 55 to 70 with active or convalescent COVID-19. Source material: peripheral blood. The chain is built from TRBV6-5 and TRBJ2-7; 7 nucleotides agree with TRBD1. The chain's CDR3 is CASMDRSGTDEQYF. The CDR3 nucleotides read TGTGCCAGCATGGACAGGTCGGGGACGGACGAGCAGTACTTC.